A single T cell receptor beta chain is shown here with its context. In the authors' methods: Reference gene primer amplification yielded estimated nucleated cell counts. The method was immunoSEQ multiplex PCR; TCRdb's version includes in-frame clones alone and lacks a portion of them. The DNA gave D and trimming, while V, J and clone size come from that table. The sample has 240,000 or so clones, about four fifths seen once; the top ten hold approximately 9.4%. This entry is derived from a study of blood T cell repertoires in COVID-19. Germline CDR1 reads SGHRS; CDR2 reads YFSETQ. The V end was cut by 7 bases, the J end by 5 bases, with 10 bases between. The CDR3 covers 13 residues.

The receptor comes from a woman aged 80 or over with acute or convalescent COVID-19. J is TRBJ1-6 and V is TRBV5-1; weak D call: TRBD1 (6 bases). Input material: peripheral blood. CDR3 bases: TGCGCCAGCGGACAGCTAAATAATTCACCCCTCCACTTT. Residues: CASGQLNNSPLHF.